These 31 T cell receptor beta chains originate from one sample sequenced in a study of cytotoxic CD8 clonotypes in ibrutinib-treated CLL. TCRdb's copy holds only in-frame clones and misses some; the assay was immunoSEQ multiplex PCR. The sample yields approximately 210,000 clones, over 60% seen once. The sequencing here drew on PBMCs, taken after 24 months of ibrutinib treatment. The receptor source for this set is a human donor with chronic lymphocytic leukemia.

The chain carries TRBV25-1 and TRBJ2-1; TRBD1 agrees at 8 bases. The CDR3 sequence is 16 residues long. Germline V gene lookup returns CDR1 MGHDK and CDR2 SYGVNS. Trimming removed 1 base from V and 3 bases from J; junction bases left unmatched: 5. This CDR3 is CASSESGTGDYNEQFF. CDR3 nucleotides: TGTGCCAGCAGTGAATCCGGGACAGGCGACTACAATGAGCAGTTCTTC.

The rearrangement uses TRBV7-9 and TRBJ1-2, with a tentative D call TRBD1 (5 bases). V dropped 0 bases and J dropped 8 bases, with 7 bases sitting between them. This CDR3 has 12 residues. The germline CDR1 and CDR2 sequences are SEHNR and FQNEAQ (reference sequence). In DNA form, the CDR3 reads TGTGCCAGCAGCTTAGCTCGGGGCGGCTACACCTTC. It specifies CASSLARGGYTF.

The chain links TRBV5-1 to TRBJ1-4; D may be TRBD1 (6 bases). V was shortened by 4 bases and J by 8 bases, with 24 bases between the two germline ends. CDR1 is SGHRS, CDR2 YFSETQ, per germline. This CDR3 has 17 residues. This CDR3 is CASSNYQVRGASEKLFF. CDR3 bases: TGCGCCAGCAGCAACTATCAGGTGCGGGGGGCATCGGAAAAACTGTTTTTT.

The V gene is TRBV9, the J gene TRBJ2-1; D remains unclear. Germline assignment: CDR1 SGDLS and CDR2 YYNGEE. The V and J ends lost 4 bases and 0 bases respectively, with 11 bases between them. The CDR3 spans 15 residues. The CDR3 sequence is CASSSDPSSYNEQFF. DNA for the CDR3: TGTGCCAGCAGCTCAGATCCTAGCTCCTACAATGAGCAGTTCTTC.

The table lists this clone with a count of one. The chain joins TRBV9 to TRBJ1-3, with 9 bases identical to TRBD1. J gave up 3 bases and V 2 bases, and 3 bases lay outside the gene matches. Germline V gives CDR1 SGDLS, CDR2 YYNGEE. The CDR3 loop spans 15 amino acids. The CDR3 region has the DNA TGTGCCAGCAGCGTTACAGGGGGCTTTGGAAACACCATATATTTT. It yields the protein CASSVTGGFGNTIYF.

V and J are TRBV7-9 and TRBJ2-5, with 8 nucleotides matching TRBD2. The CDR3 extends over 17 amino acids. Germline values: CDR1 SEHNR, CDR2 FQNEAQ (reference sequence). The junction had 8 bases not matched to a gene; V was cut back by 1 base and J by 1 base. The CDR3 nucleotides are TGTGCCAGCAGCTTAGGATTAGTCCTAGCGGGCCAAGAGACCCAGTACTTC. Translation gives CASSLGLVLAGQETQYF.

The rearrangement uses TRBV11-3 and TRBJ2-3; D is unresolved. The CDR3 is 16 residues long. Germline CDR1 SGHNT, CDR2 YENEEA. Trimming cost V 2 bases and J 0 bases, with 12 bases left between them. CDR3 in DNA: TGTGCCAGCAGCTTATCGCGGAACCCTAGCACAGATACGCAGTATTTT. It codes for CASSLSRNPSTDTQYF.

The V gene is TRBV19, the J gene TRBJ1-4, with a possible D match to TRBD1 (5 bases). Germline-derived CDR1 and CDR2 are LNHDA and SQIVND (reference sequence). The V and J ends lost 5 bases and 11 bases respectively, with 18 bases between them. The CDR3 is made up of 14 amino acids. In DNA form, the CDR3 reads TGTGCCAGTAGTTCGCGACAGACCTTGCCGAAACTGTTTTTT. Encoded protein: CASSSRQTLPKLFF.

The chain couples TRBV5-4 to TRBJ2-3, with TRBD2 identical over 8 bases. The CDR3 is 15 residues long. CDR1 SGHNT and CDR2 YYREEE come from the germline V gene (reference sequence). The V gene end was trimmed by 4 bases and the J gene end by 4 bases; junction bases not matched to a gene: 8. CDR3 sequence: CASSLSGRGSDTQYF. The CDR3 bases are TGTGCCAGCAGCCTGAGCGGGAGAGGCTCAGATACGCAGTATTTT.

The chain carries TRBV30 and TRBJ1-1, with D maybe TRBD1 (6 bases). The germline V and J ends were trimmed by 5 bases and 8 bases, with 6 bases remaining between them. The CDR3 totals 9 residues. The germline V gene has CDR1 GTSNPN and CDR2 SVGIG (reference sequence). The CDR3 nucleotides read TGTGCCTGGGACAGGGAAGCTTTCTTT. It codes for CAWDREAFF.

The chain carries TRBV5-1 and TRBJ2-3; 16 nucleotides match TRBD2. The germline V gene has CDR1 SGHRS and CDR2 YFSETQ. V lost 4 bases and J lost 1; bases outside the gene matches: 9. This CDR3 region has 19 residues. CDR3 DNA sequence: TGCGCCAGCAGCAGGGGACTAGCGGGAGGGCCCTCTGGCACAGATACGCAGTATTTT. Its protein product is CASSRGLAGGPSGTDTQYF.

This chain links TRBV27 with TRBJ1-5, with TRBD1 matching 9 bases. This CDR3 region has 16 residues. Germline trimming cut 0 bases from V and 6 bases from J; bases unmatched to any gene: 6. Germline V CDR1 and CDR2: MNHEY, SMNVEV (reference sequence). The CDR3 reads CASSLSSTGGIQPQHF. The CDR3 region has the DNA TGTGCCAGCAGTTTATCGAGTACAGGGGGCATTCAGCCCCAGCATTTT.

The gene calls are TRBV14 and TRBJ2-1; TRBD2 agrees at 8 bases. After removal of 5 bases from V and 2 bases from J, the junction contained 8 bases not matched to a gene. The germline V gene has CDR1 SGHDN and CDR2 FVKESK. The length of the CDR3 is 16 residues. CDR3 bases: TGTGCCAGCAGCATAAGAGCGGGAGTGACCTACAATGAGCAGTTCTTC. Encoded protein: CASSIRAGVTYNEQFF.

The rearrangement joins TRBV7-8 to TRBJ2-7; D ambiguous. Looked up from germline, CDR1 is SGHVS and CDR2 is FQNEAQ. V was cut by 1 base and J by 5 bases, with 12 bases left in between. The length of the CDR3 is 14 residues. The CDR3 DNA follows: TGTGCCAGCAGCTTAGTTTCATTAATCGACGAGCAGTACTTC. It encodes CASSLVSLIDEQYF.

This clone was counted only a few times. This CDR3 is CASSLRQGNQPQHF. CDR3 nucleotide sequence: TGTGCCAGCAGCTTACGACAGGGGAATCAGCCCCAGCATTTT. The chain carries TRBV13 and TRBJ1-5; 8 nucleotides agree with TRBD1. Per the germline V gene, CDR1 is PRHDT and CDR2 is FYEKMQ (reference sequence). V lost 2 bases to trimming and J lost 4 bases; unmatched junction nucleotides: 1. This CDR3 contains 14 residues.

This sequence joins TRBV5-5 and TRBJ2-7; D possibly corresponds to TRBD1 (6 bases). The V gene's germline CDR1 is SGHKS and CDR2 YYEKEE (reference sequence). Trimming left V 2 bases short and J 4 bases short, with 16 bases between. The CDR3 loop spans 15 amino acids. The CDR3 DNA follows: TGTGCCAGCAGCTTCGACAGGTGGCTCCGGTACGAGCAGTACTTC. Residues: CASSFDRWLRYEQYF.

This clone was counted a few times. V is TRBV18 and J is TRBJ1-2; D is unclear. There are 14 residues in the CDR3. V was cut by 2 bases and J by 6 bases, with 13 bases left in between. Germline values: CDR1 KGHSH, CDR2 LQKENI. The CDR3 DNA is TGTGCCAGCTCACCAATACGGGCGATGGATGGCTACACCTTC. This encodes CASSPIRAMDGYTF.

A few counts support this clone. The rearrangement joins TRBV18 to TRBJ2-3, with 9 bases that match TRBD1. Looked up from germline, CDR1 is KGHSH and CDR2 is LQKENI. This CDR3 is built from 14 residues. Trimming took 4 bases from V and 3 from J; bases not matched to a gene: 2. For the CDR3, the DNA is TGTGCCAGCTCACTGGACAGGGGAACAGATACGCAGTATTTT. Its protein product is CASSLDRGTDTQYF.

This clone was recorded only once. The V and J genes are TRBV7-7 and TRBJ2-1, with 10 bases lining up with TRBD2. Germline loops: CDR1 SSHAT, CDR2 FNYEAQ (reference sequence). The CDR3 extends over 18 amino acids. The CDR3 protein is CANRGSSSGSGSKNEQFF. The CDR3 nucleotides read TGTGCTAACCGAGGCAGCTCTAGCGGGAGCGGCTCAAAGAATGAGCAGTTCTTC.

The rearrangement joins TRBV5-6 to TRBJ1-1; D gene unclear. CDR3 length: 14 residues. Germline CDR1 SGHDT, CDR2 YYEEEE. V was trimmed by 2 bases and J by 2 bases, leaving 10 bases between them. CDR3 DNA sequence: TGTGCCAGCAGCTTCTTTTATCGTAACACTGAAGCTTTCTTT. It codes for CASSFFYRNTEAFF.

This chain uses TRBV4-2 with TRBJ2-3, with 8 bases identical to TRBD2. Germline assignment: CDR1 LGHNA and CDR2 YNFKEQ. The CDR3 length is 17 residues. With 0 bases clipped from V and 5 bases from J, the junction kept 10 bases outside the gene matches. The CDR3 here is CASSQENSGGPGDTQYF. DNA of the CDR3: TGTGCCAGCAGCCAAGAGAATTCGGGAGGGCCGGGAGATACGCAGTATTTT.

The V and J genes are TRBV7-8 and TRBJ2-7, with D uncertain. This CDR3 is 14 amino acids long. Trimming took 2 bases from V and 3 from J, leaving 11 bases between them. CDR1 is SGHVS, CDR2 FQNEAQ, per germline. Here the CDR3 DNA reads TGTGCCAGCAGCTTATATGGGGTCGTCTACGAGCAGTACTTC. This gives the protein CASSLYGVVYEQYF.

The gene calls are TRBV11-2 and TRBJ1-5; D is undetermined. The germline V gene has CDR1 SGHAT and CDR2 FQNNGV. The CDR3 covers 17 residues. The V and J ends lost 1 base and 1 base respectively, with 14 bases between them. The CDR3 sequence: CASSLVAADPSNQPQHF. The CDR3 nucleotides read TGTGCCAGCAGCTTAGTTGCGGCAGATCCGAGCAATCAGCCCCAGCATTTT.

The chain uses TRBV7-2 and TRBJ2-7, with TRBD2 matching over 9 bases. Trimming at V came to 5 bases and at J to 6 bases, leaving 8 bases not matched to a gene. CDR1 is SGHTA and CDR2 is FQGNSA in the germline V gene. The length of the CDR3 is 14 residues. The CDR3 sequence is CASSLIAGVREQYF. Written as DNA, the CDR3 is TGTGCCAGCAGCCTTATAGCGGGAGTCCGCGAGCAGTACTTC.

V is TRBV2 and J is TRBJ1-5; D is perhaps TRBD1 (5 bases). The CDR3 is 14 amino acids. Trimming stripped 4 bases from V and 6 bases from J, with 13 bases between. Looked up from germline, CDR1 is SNHLY and CDR2 is FYNNEI. The CDR3 DNA reads as TGTGCCAGCAGTGTCGGGGGAAGGGGTCAGCCCCAGCATTTT. Encoded protein: CASSVGGRGQPQHF.

This chain connects TRBV7-9 to TRBJ2-7; no firm D call. Between the trimmed V and J ends, which lost 0 bases and 7 bases, there was a span of 4 bases. This CDR3 is 11 amino acids long. The germline V gene has CDR1 SEHNR and CDR2 FQNEAQ (reference sequence). The CDR3 DNA follows: TGTGCCAGCAGCTTAGCTTGGGAGCAGTACTTC. Its translation: CASSLAWEQYF.

A note on this clone: Additional DNA sequences in this sample encode the identical CDR3. The CDR3 DNA reads TGTGCCAGCAGCCCACGGACAGGGGGGGGCTATGGCTACACCTTC. Translated: CASSPRTGGGYGYTF. V is TRBV27 and J is TRBJ1-2; 10 nucleotides align to TRBD1. The CDR3 is made up of 15 amino acids. The V gene end was trimmed by 6 bases and the J gene end by 4 bases; junction bases not matched to a gene: 8. Germline values: CDR1 MNHEY, CDR2 SMNVEV (reference sequence).

The chain is built from TRBV30 and TRBJ2-1, with 9 bases aligning to TRBD1. V gave up 5 bases and J gave up 6 bases; unmatched junction bases: 14. Germline loops: CDR1 GTSNPN, CDR2 SVGIG (reference sequence). This CDR3 spans 16 amino acids. Written as DNA, the CDR3 is TGTGCCTGGGCCGGGAAGGACAGGGGAATTCCCAATGAGCAGTTCTTC. Residues: CAWAGKDRGIPNEQFF.

This clone came up a few times. The chain links TRBV25-1 to TRBJ2-2; D may be TRBD2 (7 bases). V gave up 8 bases and J gave up 4 bases, with 11 bases separating them. Germline lookup yields CDR1 MGHDK and CDR2 SYGVNS. CDR3 length: 13 residues. CDR3 DNA: TGTGCCAGCCAAAGGGGGGGCACCGGGGAGCTGTTTTTT. Translation: CASQRGGTGELFF.

V is TRBV2 and J is TRBJ1-5; D uncertain. Trimming pared 7 bases from V and 3 bases from J, leaving 13 bases between. This CDR3 has 14 residues. The germline V gene has CDR1 SNHLY and CDR2 FYNNEI. The CDR3, as DNA: TGTGCCAGCACCCGGAGTACGAACAATCAGCCCCAGCATTTT. Translation: CASTRSTNNQPQHF.

This chain connects TRBV19 to TRBJ2-3, with TRBD1 matching over 9 bases. The CDR3 has 19 amino acids. Trimming removed 6 bases from V and 4 bases from J; junction bases left unmatched: 20. Looked up from germline, CDR1 is LNHDA and CDR2 is SQIVND (reference sequence). Here the CDR3 reads CASRGQGLDRGPFADTQYF. CDR3 sequence (DNA): TGTGCCAGTAGGGGGCAGGGCTTGGACAGGGGTCCGTTTGCAGATACGCAGTATTTT.